This note documents a single TCR beta chain sequence. Data came from immunoSEQ multiplex PCR; TCRdb stores just in-frame clones and leaves some out. The sample holds about 130,000 clones, about 80% seen once. The data stem from a study of blood T cell repertoires in COVID-19. Study in general: Both acute and convalescent COVID-19 samples were obtained from the United States, Italy and Spain. In each case, the material was cDNA or gDNA derived from T cells, B-cell-depleted T cells, or PBMCs.

Germline CDR1 MNHEY, CDR2 SVGAGI. Trimming removed 0 bases from V and 6 bases from J, with 9 bases in between. The CDR3 sequence is 14 residues long. The sequence was collected from a woman in her forties or fifties with acute or convalescent COVID-19. The sequenced material came from peripheral blood. This chain links TRBV6-5 with TRBJ1-5, with D unresolved. The CDR3, as DNA: TGTGCCAGCAGTTACTCGGACGGGATTCAGCCCCAGCATTTT. It encodes CASSYSDGIQPQHF.